Reported below is one T cell receptor (beta chain). Possible read error: a much larger clone is one base away. This sample stems from a study of tumor-infiltrating lymphocytes in primary liver carcinoma. J gave up 9 bases and V 5 bases, and 7 bases lay outside the gene matches. This CDR3 contains 13 residues. The template, around 520 ng total RNA, yielded TCR beta cDNA made with a constant-region primer. Modified slightly, ARM-PCR produced TCR beta libraries over three nested multiplex PCR rounds. For around 9 cycles apiece, the opening two PCR rounds ran with TRBV1-TRBV30 forward primers and a C-beta reverse primer. One entry per CDR3 protein results from TCRdb running MiXCR on the multiplex PCR reads. The sample contains around 70,000 distinct CDR3 sequences, nearly 70% of which appear only once. It was from about 20-30 mg of unsorted bulk tissue that RNA and DNA were co-extracted.

J is TRBJ2-1 and V is TRBV12-3 or TRBV12-4; 7 bases are shared with TRBD2. The receptor was derived from a man in his forties with primary liver carcinoma and hepatitis B virus infection. Sequencing was carried out using liver tumor tissue from sampling region 4. Subset in this sample: tumor region T4, right-lateral pole. The CDR3 loop reads CASSPTSTIEQFF. The CDR3 DNA follows: TGTGCCAGCAGTCCGACTAGCACCATTGAGCAGTTCTTC.